Below, 9 T cell receptor beta chains from the same sample are listed, as sequenced in a study of cytomegalovirus exposure and HLA in healthy donors. PCR amplification relied on 60 Vbeta primers (plus 13 Jbeta primers). Produced via immunoSEQ multiplex PCR; TCRdb's table is partial and in-frame only. The sample lists approximately 83,000 clones; 80% were seen once. Sequenced sample: PBMCs. The receptors here all came from a young man in good health and CMV-seronegative.

V gene TRBV25-1 combines with J gene TRBJ1-1, with D maybe TRBD1 (6 bases). CDR1 is MGHDK and CDR2 is SYGVNS in the germline V gene. The CDR3 runs to 13 residues. Trimming stripped 4 bases from V and 6 bases from J, with 12 bases between. The CDR3: CASSGPGHSEAFF. CDR3 bases: TGTGCCAGCAGTGGGCCGGGACATTCTGAAGCTTTCTTT.

This clone was picked up a small number of times. The V gene is TRBV2, the J gene TRBJ2-7; D is undetermined. CDR3 size: 13 residues. V lost 6 bases and J lost 4, with 13 bases in between. Germline values: CDR1 SNHLY, CDR2 FYNNEI. CDR3 residues: CASRSVTEYEQYF. The CDR3 DNA is TGTGCCAGCAGGAGTGTGACGGAGTACGAGCAGTACTTC. Full variable domain (missing parts from reference TRBV2 and TRBJ2-7): EPEVTQTPSHQVTQMGQEVILRCVPISNHLYFYWYRQILGQKVEFLVSFYNNEISEKSEIFDDQFSVERPDGSNFTLKIRSTKLEDSAMYFCASRSVTEYEQYFGPGTRLTVT.

This chain uses TRBV11-2 with TRBJ2-4, with 8 bases lining up with TRBD1. The CDR3 length is 15 residues. Germline CDR1 is SGHAT and CDR2 is FQNNGV. The J segment lost 7 bases and the V segment lost 1 base, leaving 6 bases of the junction unmatched. The CDR3 protein is CASSLGLQGANIQYF. For the CDR3, the DNA is TGTGCCAGCAGCTTAGGTTTGCAGGGGGCGAACATTCAGTACTTC.

This clone was detected many times. The rearrangement links TRBV4-1 to TRBJ2-7, with a weak D call TRBD1 (5 bases). Germline lookup yields CDR1 MGHRA and CDR2 YSYEKL. V lost 1 base to trimming and J lost 3 bases, with 10 bases between them. This CDR3 is built from 14 residues. CDR3 nucleotide sequence: TGCGCCAGCAGCCAAGTCGACAGCCTCTACGAGCAGTACTTC. Its protein is CASSQVDSLYEQYF.

This sequence joins TRBV16 and TRBJ1-1; D is perhaps TRBD1 (5 bases). V lost 3 bases to trimming and J lost 6 bases, with 14 bases between them. Germline CDR1 and CDR2: KGHSY and FQNENV. The CDR3 sequence is 14 residues long. The CDR3 reads CASSHEGGAAEAFF. CDR3 in DNA: TGTGCCAGCAGCCACGAGGGAGGGGCTGCTGAAGCTTTCTTT.

The V and J genes are TRBV7-2 and TRBJ2-3, with 10 bases lining up with TRBD2. CDR3 size: 18 residues. V lost 5 bases to trimming and J lost 6 bases; unmatched junction nucleotides: 17. Germline V gene data show CDR1 as SGHTA and CDR2 as FQGNSA. CDR3 amino acids: CASSAPAGGVWVSDTQYF. The CDR3, as DNA: TGTGCCAGCAGCGCGCCAGCGGGGGGGGTATGGGTTTCGGATACGCAGTATTTT.

The CDR3 nucleotides read TGTGCCAGCAGCACGCCCGGACTAGCGGGGGGAGGCACAGATACGCAGTATTTT. Translating gives CASSTPGLAGGGTDTQYF. V gene TRBV5-6 combines with J gene TRBJ2-3; 14 positions agree with TRBD2. The V segment lost 4 bases and the J segment 1 base; nucleotides outside the gene matches: 8. The CDR3 consists of 18 residues. Germline assignment: CDR1 SGHDT and CDR2 YYEEEE.

This sequence joins TRBV19 and TRBJ2-2; TRBD1 agrees at 8 bases. The germline gives CDR1 LNHDA, CDR2 SQIVND (reference sequence). This CDR3 contains 14 residues. The junction had 14 bases not matched to a gene; V was cut back by 7 bases and J by 13 bases. The DNA for the CDR3 is TGTGCCAGTAAAGACAGGGGCCTGACGGTGGGGCTGTTTTTT. As protein: CASKDRGLTVGLFF.

The gene calls are TRBV18 and TRBJ1-5, with D unclear. This CDR3 has 12 amino acids. The V end lost 5 bases, the J end lost 2 bases, and 4 bases lay between the germline ends. CDR1 is KGHSH and CDR2 is LQKENI in the germline V gene. The CDR3 DNA is TGTGCCAGCTCAGGAGGCAATCAGCCCCAGCATTTT. Encoded protein: CASSGGNQPQHF.